This T cell receptor beta chain was captured by sequencing in a study of regulatory T cells in long-lasting Graves disease. V was cut by 8 bases and J by 9 bases, with 17 bases left in between. This CDR3 is built from 13 residues. The germline V gene has CDR1 MNHEY and CDR2 SMNVEV (reference sequence). Construction of the TCR beta libraries employed iRepertoire HTBI primers in conjunction with Arm-PCR of CDR3 regions. TCRdb itself ran the multiplex PCR reads through MiXCR, one entry per CDR3 protein. The sample yields approximately 350,000 distinct CDR3 sequences, around 15% seen once. Time point denoted: newly diagnosed GD, antithyroid drugs for less than 3 months. RNA isolated from PBMCs was used to make the TCR library. This clonotype was seen ten or more times. This same sample was also part of a study on T cells in Graves' hyperthyroidism and ophthalmopathy.

The sample consisted of peripheral blood mononuclear cells (PBMCs), taken at new diagnosis, from a patient treated with antithyroid drugs. V gene TRBV27 combines with J gene TRBJ2-1; D not certain. This receptor was identified in a woman between 18 and 30 years old with Graves disease. The DNA for the CDR3 is TGTGCCAGCGGACCTCTTTTGTCGGGTGAGCAGTTCTTC. Its translation is CASGPLLSGEQFF.